The clone carrying this T cell receptor (beta chain) appeared a few times. No antigen is known for it. The iRepertoire nested amplicon-rescue multiplex PCR amplified TCR alpha and beta CDR3s from RNA. Input was 100-400 ng of tissue mRNA or PBMC total RNA. TCRdb recomputed calls from the multiplex PCR reads with MiXCR, one row per CDR3 protein. Among over 130,000 distinct CDR3 sequences listed, roughly two fifths were seen once. Germline CDR1 reads MDHEN; CDR2 reads SYDVKM. The CDR3 has 14 residues. Deletions cut 6 bases from V and 5 bases from J, with 14 bases between. The sample is drawn from a study of glioma-infiltrating T cells. Study-wide results and limits: Very few CDR3 sequences were shared between tissue and blood.

V and J are TRBV28 and TRBJ1-5; D unresolved. The sequence was collected from a human donor with low-grade glioma or glioblastoma, undergoing nonglioma brain surgery, or in good health (not recorded which). Material: glioma tissue, nonneoplastic brain tissue, or PBMCs (not recorded which). The CDR3 region has the DNA TGTGCCAGCAGCCCCGGACGGATAGATCAGCCCCAGCATTTT. It is translated as CASSPGRIDQPQHF.